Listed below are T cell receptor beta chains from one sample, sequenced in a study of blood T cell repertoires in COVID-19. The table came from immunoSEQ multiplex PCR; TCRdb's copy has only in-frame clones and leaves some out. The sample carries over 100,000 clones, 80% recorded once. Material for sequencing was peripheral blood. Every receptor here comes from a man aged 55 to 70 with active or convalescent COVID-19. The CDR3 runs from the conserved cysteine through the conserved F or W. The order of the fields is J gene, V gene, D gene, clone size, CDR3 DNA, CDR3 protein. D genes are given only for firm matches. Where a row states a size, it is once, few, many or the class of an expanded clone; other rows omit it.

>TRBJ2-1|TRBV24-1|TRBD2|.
TGTGCCACCCGGCGGGGACTAGCGGGTGAGCAGTTCTTC
CATRRGLAGEQFF
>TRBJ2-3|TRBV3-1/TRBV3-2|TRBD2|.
TGTGCCAGCAGCCAAGATCCCCTAGCGGGGATCACAGATACGCAGTATTTT
CASSQDPLAGITDTQYF
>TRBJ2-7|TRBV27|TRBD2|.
TGTGCCAGCAGTCCCCGGACTAGCGGGATACACGAGTACTTC
CASSPRTSGIHEYF
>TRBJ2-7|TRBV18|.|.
TGTGCCAGCTCACCACCCTCGCTAGGAGACTACGAGCAGTACTTC
CASSPPSLGDYEQYF
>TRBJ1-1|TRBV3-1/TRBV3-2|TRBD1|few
TGTGCCAGCAGTCCAGTTAACAGGGGAAACACTGAAGCTTTCTTT
CASSPVNRGNTEAFF
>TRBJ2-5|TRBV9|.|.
TGTGCCAGCAGCGTAGGGGGGCTCGGCCAAGAGACCCAGTACTTC
CASSVGGLGQETQYF
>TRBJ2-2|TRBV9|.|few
TGTGCCAGCAGCCCCCTCGGTCGCGAAACCGGGGAGCTGTTTTTT
CASSPLGRETGELFF
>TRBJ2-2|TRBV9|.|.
TGTGCCAGCAGCGGGCAACGGGGTGTCACCGGGGAGCTGTTTTTT
CASSGQRGVTGELFF
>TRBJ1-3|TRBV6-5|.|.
TGTGCCAGCAGTTACGGGGGGATCGGGAACACCATATATTTT
CASSYGGIGNTIYF
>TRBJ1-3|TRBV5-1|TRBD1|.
TGCGCCAGCAGCAGGGACAGCTCTGGAAACACCATATATTTT
CASSRDSSGNTIYF
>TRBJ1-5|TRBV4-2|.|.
TGTGCCAGCAGCCGGGGAAGGGAGGGCAATCAGCCCCAGCATTTT
CASSRGREGNQPQHF
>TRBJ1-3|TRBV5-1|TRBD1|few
TGCGCCAGCAGCTTGGCATGGGACAGGGGCCTCTCTGGAAACACCATATATTTT
CASSLAWDRGLSGNTIYF
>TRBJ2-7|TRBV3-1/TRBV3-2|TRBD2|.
TGTGCCAGCAGCCCTAGCGGGAGCTCCTACGAGCAGTACTTC
CASSPSGSSYEQYF
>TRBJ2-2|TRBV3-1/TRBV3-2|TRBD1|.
TGTGCCAGCAGCCAAAACAGGGGAAACACCGGGGAGCTGTTTTTT
CASSQNRGNTGELFF
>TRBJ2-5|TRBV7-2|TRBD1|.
TGTGCCAGCAGCTCCGGGCGGGTCGGCAGGGGGATAGAGACCCAGTACTTC
CASSSGRVGRGIETQYF
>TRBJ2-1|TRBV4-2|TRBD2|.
TGTGCCAGCAGCCAAGTGTCGGCTAGCGGAAACAATGAGCAGTTCTTC
CASSQVSASGNNEQFF
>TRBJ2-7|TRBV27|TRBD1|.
TGTGCCAGCAGTTTGACAGGGAACTACGAGCAGTACTTC
CASSLTGNYEQYF
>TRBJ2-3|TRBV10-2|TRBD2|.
TGCGCCAGCAGGGACGGGGAGGGAGATACGCAGTATTTT
CASRDGEGDTQYF
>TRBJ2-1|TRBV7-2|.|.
TGTGCCAGCAGCTCGGGTAGCTACAATGAGCAGTTCTTC
CASSSGSYNEQFF
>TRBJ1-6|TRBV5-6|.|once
TGTGCCAGCAGCTTGTTCACAGGAGATTCACCCCTCCACTTT
CASSLFTGDSPLHF
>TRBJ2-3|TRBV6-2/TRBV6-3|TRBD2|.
TGTGCCAGCAGTATCGCGGGGGATAGCACAGATACGCAGTATTTT
CASSIAGDSTDTQYF
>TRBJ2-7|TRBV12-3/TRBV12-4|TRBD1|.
TGTGCCAGCGGGGACAGATCCTACGAGCAGTACTTC
CASGDRSYEQYF
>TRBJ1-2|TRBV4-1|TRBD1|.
TGCGCCAGCAGCCAGCCGGACAGGGGTAACTATGGCTACACCTTC
CASSQPDRGNYGYTF
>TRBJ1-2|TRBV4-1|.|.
TGCGCCAGCAGCCAAGGATCGGTTATTGGCTACACCTTC
CASSQGSVIGYTF
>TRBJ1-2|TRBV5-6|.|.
TGTGCCAGCAGCCCGGTGGGCCCCCAGTATGGCTACACCTTC
CASSPVGPQYGYTF
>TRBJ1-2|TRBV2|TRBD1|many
TGTGCCAGCAGTCCGGACAGGGTATTAGGCTACACCTTC
CASSPDRVLGYTF
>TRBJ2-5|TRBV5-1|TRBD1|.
TGCGCCAGCAGCTTGTACGGACAGGGGGGACAAGAGACCCAGTACTTC
CASSLYGQGGQETQYF
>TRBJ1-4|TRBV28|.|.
TGTGCCAGCAGTTTAGTGGACAGTAGAGAAAAACTGTTTTTT
CASSLVDSREKLFF
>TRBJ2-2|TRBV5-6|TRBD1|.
TGTGCCAGCAGCCCCGGGACAGGGGGGCGGACCGGGGAGCTGTTTTTT
CASSPGTGGRTGELFF
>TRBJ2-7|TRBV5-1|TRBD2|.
TGCGCCAGCAGCTTGGGTAGACTAGCGGATTACGAGCAGTACTTC
CASSLGRLADYEQYF
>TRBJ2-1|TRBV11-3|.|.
TGTGCCAGCAGCTCCTCTAAGCCGGAGAGCCGCGACAATGAGCAGTTCTTC
CASSSSKPESRDNEQFF
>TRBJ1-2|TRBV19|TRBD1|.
TGTGCCAGTAACATCTTCCGGGACAGCTATGGCTACACCTTC
CASNIFRDSYGYTF
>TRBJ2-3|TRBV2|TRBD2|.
TGTGCCAGCCTATCCCGGCGGGAGGTTGGAGATACGCAGTATTTT
CASLSRREVGDTQYF
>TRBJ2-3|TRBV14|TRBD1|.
TGTGCCAGCAGCCAAGAGGTAGGGGGCCGCACAGATACGCAGTATTTT
CASSQEVGGRTDTQYF
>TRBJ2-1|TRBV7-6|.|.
TGTGCCAGCAGCTTAATAGGAGGATACAATGAGCAGTTCTTC
CASSLIGGYNEQFF
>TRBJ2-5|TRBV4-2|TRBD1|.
TGTGCCAGCAGCCAACGAGAGAGGGGGCTGGAAGAGACCCAGTACTTC
CASSQRERGLEETQYF
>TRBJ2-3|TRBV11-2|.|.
TGTGCCAGCAGCTTAGTATCCAGTACGCAGTATTTT
CASSLVSSTQYF
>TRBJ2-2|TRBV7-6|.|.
TGTGCCAGCAGCCAAATCAACGACAGGTTAAACACCGGGGAGCTGTTTTTT
CASSQINDRLNTGELFF
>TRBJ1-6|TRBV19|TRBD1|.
TGTGCCAGTCGGGGACAGGGGGCTAATTCACCCCTCCACTTT
CASRGQGANSPLHF
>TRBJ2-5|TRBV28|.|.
TGTGCCAGCAGCCAGATTGTGGAGACCCAGTACTTC
CASSQIVETQYF
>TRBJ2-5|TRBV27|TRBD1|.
TGTGCCAGCATAGGACAGGGAACGGGAGAGACCCAGTACTTC
CASIGQGTGETQYF